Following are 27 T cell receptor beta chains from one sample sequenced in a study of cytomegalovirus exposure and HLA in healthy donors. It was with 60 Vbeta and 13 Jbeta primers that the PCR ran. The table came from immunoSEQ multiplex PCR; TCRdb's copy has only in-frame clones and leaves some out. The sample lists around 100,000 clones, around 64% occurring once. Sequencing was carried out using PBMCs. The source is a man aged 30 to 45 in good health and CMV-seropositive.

CDR3 in amino acids: CSASFNEQFF. The CDR3 nucleotides are TGCAGTGCTAGCTTCAATGAGCAGTTCTTC. The chain links TRBV20-1 to TRBJ2-1; no clear D. V lost 3 bases, J lost 6 bases, and 3 bases lay in between. This CDR3 comprises 10 residues. Germline V lookup: CDR1 DFQATT, CDR2 SNEGSKA (reference sequence).

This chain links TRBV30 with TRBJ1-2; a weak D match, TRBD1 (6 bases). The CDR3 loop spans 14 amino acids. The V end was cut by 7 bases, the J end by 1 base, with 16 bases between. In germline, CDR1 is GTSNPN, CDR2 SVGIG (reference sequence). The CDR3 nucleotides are TGTGCCTCGGACAGACTAAATCATAACTATGGCTACACCTTC. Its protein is CASDRLNHNYGYTF. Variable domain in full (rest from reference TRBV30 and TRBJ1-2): SQTIHQWPATLVQPVGSPLSLECTVEGTSNPNLYWYRQAAGRGLQLLFYSVGIGQISSEVPQNLSASRPQDRQFILSSKKLLLSDSGFYLCASDRLNHNYGYTFGSGTRLTVV.

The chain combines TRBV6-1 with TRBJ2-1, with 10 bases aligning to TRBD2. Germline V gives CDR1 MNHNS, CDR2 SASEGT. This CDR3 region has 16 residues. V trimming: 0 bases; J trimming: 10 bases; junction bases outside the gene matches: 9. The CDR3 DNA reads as TGTGCCAGCAGTGAAGCGCGACTAGCGGGCCGGGAGGAGCAGTTCTTC. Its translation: CASSEARLAGREEQFF.

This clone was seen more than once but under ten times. The CDR3 DNA sequence: TGTGCCAGCAGGCCCGGGACAGGGGGCACTGAAGCTTTCTTT. Translating gives CASRPGTGGTEAFF. The chain links TRBV7-6 to TRBJ1-1; TRBD1 agrees at 11 bases. Germline V lookup: CDR1 SGHVS, CDR2 FNYEAQ. V trimming: 6 bases; J trimming: 4 bases; junction bases outside the gene matches: 4. This CDR3 contains 14 residues.

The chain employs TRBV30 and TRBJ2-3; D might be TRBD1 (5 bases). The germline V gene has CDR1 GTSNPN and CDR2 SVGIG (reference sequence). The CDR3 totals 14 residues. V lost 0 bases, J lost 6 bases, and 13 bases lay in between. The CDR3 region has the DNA TGTGCCTGGAGTGTTGGACACCGGGTGGATACGCAGTATTTT. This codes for CAWSVGHRVDTQYF. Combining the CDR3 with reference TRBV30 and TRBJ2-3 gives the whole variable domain SQTIHQWPATLVQPVGSPLSLECTVEGTSNPNLYWYRQAAGRGLQLLFYSVGIGQISSEVPQNLSASRPQDRQFILSSKKLLLSDSGFYLCAWSVGHRVDTQYFGPGTRLTVL.

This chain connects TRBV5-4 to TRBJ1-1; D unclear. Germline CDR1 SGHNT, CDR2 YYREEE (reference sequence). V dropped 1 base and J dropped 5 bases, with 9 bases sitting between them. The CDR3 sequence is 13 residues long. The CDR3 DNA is TGTGCCAGCAGCTTGTCGGGTGGGACTGAAGCTTTCTTT. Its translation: CASSLSGGTEAFF. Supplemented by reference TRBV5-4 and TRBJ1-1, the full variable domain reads ETGVTQSPTHLIKTRGQQVTLRCSSQSGHNTVSWYQQALGQGPQFIFQYYREEENGRGNFPPRFSGLQFPNYSSELNVNALELDDSALYLCASSLSGGTEAFFGQGTRLTVV.

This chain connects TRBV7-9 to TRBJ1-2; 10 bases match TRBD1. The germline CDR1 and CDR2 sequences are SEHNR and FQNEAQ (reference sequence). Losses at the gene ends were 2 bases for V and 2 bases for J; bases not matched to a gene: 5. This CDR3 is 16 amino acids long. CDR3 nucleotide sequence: TGTGCCAGCAGCTTACAAGGGACAGGGGTCAACTATGGCTACACCTTC. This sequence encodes CASSLQGTGVNYGYTF.

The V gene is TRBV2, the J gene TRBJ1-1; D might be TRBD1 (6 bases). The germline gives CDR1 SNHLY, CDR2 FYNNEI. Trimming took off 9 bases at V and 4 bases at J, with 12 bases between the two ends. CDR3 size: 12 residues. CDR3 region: CARYRDGTEAFF. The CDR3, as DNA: TGTGCCAGATACAGGGATGGCACTGAAGCTTTCTTT.

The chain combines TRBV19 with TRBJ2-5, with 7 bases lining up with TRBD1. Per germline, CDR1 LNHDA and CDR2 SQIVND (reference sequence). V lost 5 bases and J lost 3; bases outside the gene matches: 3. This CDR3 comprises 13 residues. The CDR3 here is CASSADREETQYF. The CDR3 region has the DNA TGTGCCAGTAGTGCTGACAGGGAAGAGACCCAGTACTTC. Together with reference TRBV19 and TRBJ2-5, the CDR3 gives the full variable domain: DGGITQSPKYLFRKEGQNVTLSCEQNLNHDAMYWYRQDPGQGLRLIYYSQIVNDFQKGDIAEGYSVSREKKESFPLTVTSAQKNPTAFYLCASSADREETQYFGPGTRLLVL.

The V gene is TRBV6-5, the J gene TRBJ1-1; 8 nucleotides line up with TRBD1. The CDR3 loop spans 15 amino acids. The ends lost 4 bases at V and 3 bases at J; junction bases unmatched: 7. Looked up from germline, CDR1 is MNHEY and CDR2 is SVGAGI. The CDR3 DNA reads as TGTGCCAGCAGTTTCAGGGGGCGCGGGGACACTGAAGCTTTCTTT. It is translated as CASSFRGRGDTEAFF.

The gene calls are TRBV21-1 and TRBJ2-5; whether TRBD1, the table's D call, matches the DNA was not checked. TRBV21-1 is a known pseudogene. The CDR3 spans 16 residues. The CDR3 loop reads CASSKEGTGFQETQYF. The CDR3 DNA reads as TGTGCCAGCAGCAAAGAAGGGACAGGGTTCCAAGAGACCCAGTACTTC.

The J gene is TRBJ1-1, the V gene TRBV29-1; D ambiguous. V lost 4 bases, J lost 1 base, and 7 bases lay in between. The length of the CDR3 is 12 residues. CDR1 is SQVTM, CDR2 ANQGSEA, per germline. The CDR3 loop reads CSVAPGNTEAFF. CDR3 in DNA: TGCAGCGTTGCTCCGGGGAACACTGAAGCTTTCTTT.

In DNA form, the CDR3 reads TGCGCCAGCAGCTTGGGACCGCAGGGTAGCAATCAGCCCCAGCATTTT. Residues: CASSLGPQGSNQPQHF. The chain carries TRBV5-1 and TRBJ1-5, with D tentatively TRBD1 (5 bases). Germline CDR1 reads SGHRS; CDR2 reads YFSETQ. Between the trimmed V and J ends, which lost 0 bases and 0 bases, there was a span of 10 bases. The CDR3 totals 16 residues. Based on the CDR3 plus reference TRBV5-1 and TRBJ1-5, the full variable domain is KAGVTQTPRYLIKTRGQQVTLSCSPISGHRSVSWYQQTPGQGLQFLFEYFSETQRNKGNFPGRFSGRQFSNSRSEMNVSTLELGDSALYLCASSLGPQGSNQPQHFGDGTRLSIL.

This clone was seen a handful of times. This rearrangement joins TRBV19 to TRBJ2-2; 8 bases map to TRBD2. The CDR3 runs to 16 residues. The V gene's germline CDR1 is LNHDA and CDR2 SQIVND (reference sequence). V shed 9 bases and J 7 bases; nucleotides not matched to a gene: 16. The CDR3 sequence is CASVVSGRYLIGELFF. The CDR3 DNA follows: TGTGCCAGCGTCGTAAGCGGGAGATACCTCATCGGGGAGCTGTTTTTT.

The DNA for the CDR3 is TGTGCCTGGAGGGCTAGCGGGGGACTTTACCTCTCATCCTCACTGAACGTC. As protein: CAWRASGGLYLSSSLNV. V usage is TRBV30 and J usage is TRBJ2-7; 10 nucleotides line up with TRBD2. Germline V gene lookup returns CDR1 GTSNPN and CDR2 SVGIG (reference sequence). The CDR3 length is 17 residues.

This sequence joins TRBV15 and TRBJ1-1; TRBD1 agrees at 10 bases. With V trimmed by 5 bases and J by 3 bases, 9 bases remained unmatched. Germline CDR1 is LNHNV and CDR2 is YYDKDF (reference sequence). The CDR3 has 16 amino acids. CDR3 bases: TGTGCCACCAGCTCACCGGACAGGGGGGAGGACACTGAAGCTTTCTTT. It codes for CATSSPDRGEDTEAFF.

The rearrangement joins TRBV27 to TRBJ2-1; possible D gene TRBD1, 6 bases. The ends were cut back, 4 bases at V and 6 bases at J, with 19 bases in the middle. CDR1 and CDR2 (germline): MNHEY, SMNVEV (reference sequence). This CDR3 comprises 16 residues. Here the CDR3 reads CASSSLPAGEINEQFF. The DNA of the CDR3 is TGTGCCAGCAGTTCGCTACCCGCAGGGGAAATCAATGAGCAGTTCTTC.

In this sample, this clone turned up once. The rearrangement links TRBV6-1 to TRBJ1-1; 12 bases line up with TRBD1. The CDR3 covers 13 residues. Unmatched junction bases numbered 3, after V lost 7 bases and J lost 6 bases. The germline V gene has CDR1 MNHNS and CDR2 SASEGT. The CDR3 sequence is CASNRDRGPEAFF. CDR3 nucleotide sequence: TGTGCCAGCAACCGGGACAGGGGGCCTGAAGCTTTCTTT.

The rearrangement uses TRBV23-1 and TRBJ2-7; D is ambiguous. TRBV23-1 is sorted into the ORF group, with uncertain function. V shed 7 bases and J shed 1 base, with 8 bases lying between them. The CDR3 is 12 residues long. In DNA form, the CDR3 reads TGCGCCAGCACCTCAGGATCCTACGAGCAGTACGTC. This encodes CASTSGSYEQYV.

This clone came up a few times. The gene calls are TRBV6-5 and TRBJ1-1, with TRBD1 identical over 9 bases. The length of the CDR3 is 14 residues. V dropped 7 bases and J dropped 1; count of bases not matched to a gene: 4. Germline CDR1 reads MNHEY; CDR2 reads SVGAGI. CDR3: CASIIQGANTEAFF. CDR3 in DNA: TGTGCCAGCATTATACAGGGGGCGAACACTGAAGCTTTCTTT.

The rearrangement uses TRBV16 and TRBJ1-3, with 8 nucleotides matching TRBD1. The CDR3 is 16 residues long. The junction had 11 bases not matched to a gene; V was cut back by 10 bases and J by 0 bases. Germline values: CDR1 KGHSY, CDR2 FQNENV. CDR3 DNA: TGTGCCACCAATCAGAACAGGGGGACCTCTGGAAACACCATATATTTT. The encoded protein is CATNQNRGTSGNTIYF.

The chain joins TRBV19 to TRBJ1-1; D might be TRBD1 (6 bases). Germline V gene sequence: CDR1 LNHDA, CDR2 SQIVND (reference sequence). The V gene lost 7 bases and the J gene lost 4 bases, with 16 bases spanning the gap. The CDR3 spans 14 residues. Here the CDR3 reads CASTLRGGGTEAFF. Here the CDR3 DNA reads TGTGCCAGTACCCTAAGGGGGGGAGGCACTGAAGCTTTCTTT.

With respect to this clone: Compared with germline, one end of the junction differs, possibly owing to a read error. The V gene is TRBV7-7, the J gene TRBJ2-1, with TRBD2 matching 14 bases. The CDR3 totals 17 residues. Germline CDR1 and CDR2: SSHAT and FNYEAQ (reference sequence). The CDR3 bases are TGTGCTAGCAGCTCCGATCCGGGACTAGCGGGAGTGGATGAGCAGTTCTTC. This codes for CASSSDPGLAGVDEQFF.

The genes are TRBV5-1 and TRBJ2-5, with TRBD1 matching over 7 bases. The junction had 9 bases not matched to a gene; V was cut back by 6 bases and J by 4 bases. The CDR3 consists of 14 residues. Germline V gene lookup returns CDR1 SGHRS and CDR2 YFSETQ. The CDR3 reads CASTRTGGVETQYF. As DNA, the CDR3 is TGCGCCAGCACTCGGACAGGAGGAGTAGAGACCCAGTACTTC.

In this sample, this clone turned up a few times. Written as DNA, the CDR3 is TGTGCCAGCAGTTATCGACAGGGGTTTGAAAAACTGTTTTTT. Encoded protein: CASSYRQGFEKLFF. The rearrangement links TRBV6-6 to TRBJ1-4; 8 nucleotides agree with TRBD1. Per germline, CDR1 MNHNY and CDR2 SVGAGI (reference sequence). The V and J ends lost 3 bases and 7 bases, in that order; junction bases with no gene match: 4. The CDR3 runs to 14 residues.

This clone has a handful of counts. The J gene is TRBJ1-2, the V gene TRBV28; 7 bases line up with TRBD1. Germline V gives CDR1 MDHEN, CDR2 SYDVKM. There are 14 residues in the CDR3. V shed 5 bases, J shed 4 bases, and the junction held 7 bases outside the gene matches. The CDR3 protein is CASSQTGRIYGYTF. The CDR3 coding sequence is TGTGCCAGCAGTCAGACAGGGCGTATCTATGGCTACACCTTC.

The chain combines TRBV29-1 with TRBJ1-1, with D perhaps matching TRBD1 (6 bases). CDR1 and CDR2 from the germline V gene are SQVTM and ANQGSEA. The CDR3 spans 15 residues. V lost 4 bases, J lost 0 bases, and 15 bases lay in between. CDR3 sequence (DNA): TGCAGCGTTGCTCCAAGGACAGTCATGAACACTGAAGCTTTCTTT. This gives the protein CSVAPRTVMNTEAFF.